Shown below are 29 T cell receptor beta chains from a single sample sequenced in a study of monozygotic twins with inflammatory bowel disease (dated by TCRdb to about 2019). Library construction relied on 5' RACE. The data were produced on an Illumina HiSeq 2500. Reprocessed by TCRdb, the reads give a single entry per CDR3 protein sequence, without DNA. The sample has more than 300,000 distinct CDR3 sequences on record. Together, the top ten hold 5.5% to 6.5% of the sample. The specimen sequenced was blood. These receptors all stem from a human donor with ulcerative colitis or Crohn's disease, or a healthy co-twin of an affected twin (not recorded which).

The chain recombines TRBV20-1 with TRBJ2-6. CDR3 length: 14 residues. The germline gives CDR1 DFQATT, CDR2 SNEGSKA (reference sequence). This chain's CDR3 is CSATNYSGANVLTF.

The rearrangement uses TRBV29-1 and TRBJ2-2; TCRdb proposes TRBD1, but this gene call is untestable without DNA. The CDR3 is 15 residues long. The germline gives CDR1 SQVTM, CDR2 ANQGSEA. This chain's CDR3 is CSVRNRGLNTGELFF.

This chain links TRBV7-3 with TRBJ2-3. The CDR3 spans 15 residues. Germline V gene sequence: CDR1 SGHTA, CDR2 FQGTGA. Here the CDR3 reads CASSLNLGSTDTQYF. Together with reference TRBV7-3 and TRBJ2-3, the CDR3 gives the full variable domain: GAGVSQTPSNKVTEKGKYVELRCDPISGHTALYWYRQSLGQGPEFLIYFQGTGAADDSGLPNDRFFAVRPEGSVSTLKIQRTERGDSAVYLCASSLNLGSTDTQYFGPGTRLTVL.

The chain recombines TRBV12-3 or TRBV12-4 with TRBJ2-7; the TCRdb D gene call, TRBD2, has no DNA to confirm it. The CDR3 extends over 14 amino acids. The CDR3 region is CASSPGGLNYEQYF.

The chain recombines TRBV3-1 with TRBJ2-7; the TRBD1 assignment by TCRdb is unverifiable without DNA. This CDR3 has 16 residues. The V gene's germline CDR1 is LGHDT and CDR2 YNNKEL (reference sequence). CDR3 amino acids: CASSQVGTVSSYEQYF.

CDR3 sequence reads: CASSFSRLYQETQYF. The V gene is TRBV7-2, the J gene TRBJ2-5. This CDR3 has 15 residues. The germline V gene encodes CDR1 SGHTA and CDR2 FQGNSA.

The gene calls are TRBV3-1 and TRBJ1-2. This CDR3 region has 16 residues. CDR1 is LGHDT, CDR2 YNNKEL, per germline (reference sequence). CDR3: CASSQDRSGSTGGYTF.

This sequence joins TRBV15 and TRBJ2-7; TCRdb picks TRBD1, but there is no DNA to check that call. CDR1 LNHNV and CDR2 YYDKDF come from the germline V gene (reference sequence). This CDR3 region has 13 residues. This CDR3 is CATSPGTAYEQYF.

The chain links TRBV7-2 to TRBJ1-1; the TCRdb D gene call, TRBD1, has no DNA to confirm it. The CDR3 totals 16 residues. The germline V gene has CDR1 SGHTA and CDR2 FQGNSA. This CDR3 reads CASSSGQGALITEAFF.

This chain connects TRBV27 to TRBJ1-2; lacking DNA, the TRBD1 call made by TCRdb goes unchecked. The germline CDR1 and CDR2 sequences are MNHEY and SMNVEV (reference sequence). The CDR3 covers 13 residues. The CDR3 is CASSWGQGYGYTF.

The chain links TRBV29-1 to TRBJ2-3; with no DNA, the TCRdb D assignment of TRBD2 cannot be verified. There are 13 residues in the CDR3. Germline lookup yields CDR1 SQVTM and CDR2 ANQGSEA. The CDR3: CSVKAGSTDTQYF.

The J gene is TRBJ1-6, the V gene TRBV20-1. Germline CDR1 DFQATT, CDR2 SNEGSKA (reference sequence). The CDR3 spans 12 residues. CDR3 sequence reads: CSARDYGTPLHF.

This chain connects TRBV7-2 to TRBJ1-2. This CDR3 region has 14 residues. Germline V lookup: CDR1 SGHTA, CDR2 FQGNSA. The CDR3 loop reads CASSFFIDDYGYTF.

V gene TRBV20-1 combines with J gene TRBJ2-7. The CDR3 loop spans 12 amino acids. Looked up from germline, CDR1 is DFQATT and CDR2 is SNEGSKA (reference sequence). The CDR3: CSSDGNSYEQYF.

The CDR3 protein is CASSGTAGITYEQYF. This chain links TRBV5-5 with TRBJ2-7; TCRdb's D call of TRBD2 is untestable without DNA. The length of the CDR3 is 15 residues. Germline values: CDR1 SGHKS, CDR2 YYEKEE (reference sequence).

This chain links TRBV29-1 with TRBJ1-2; the D call of TRBD1 rests on TCRdb alone, since no DNA is present to check it. Germline assignment: CDR1 SQVTM and CDR2 ANQGSEA. This CDR3 is built from 15 residues. The CDR3: CSVTGGAARNYGYTF. Complete variable domain (other parts from reference TRBV29-1 and TRBJ1-2): SAVISQKPSRDICQRGTSLTIQCQVDSQVTMMFWYRQQPGQSLTLIATANQGSEATYESGFVIDKFPISRPNLTFSTLTVSNMSPEDSSIYLCSVTGGAARNYGYTFGSGTRLTVV.

The V call is TRBV3-1, the J call TRBJ1-6; TCRdb calls TRBD1, which cannot be checked without DNA. Germline CDR1 LGHDT, CDR2 YNNKEL (reference sequence). CDR3 length: 14 amino acids. The CDR3 spells CASSQRDRGSPLHF. The complete variable domain, with remaining parts taken from reference TRBV3-1 and TRBJ1-6, reads DTAVSQTPKYLVTQMGNDKSIKCEQNLGHDTMYWYKQDSKKFLKIMFSYNNKELIINETVPNRFSPKSPDKAHLNLHINSLELGDSAVYFCASSQRDRGSPLHFGNGTRLTVT.

The V and J genes are TRBV6-6 and TRBJ2-5; TCRdb gives TRBD2 as the D gene, but with no DNA this cannot be confirmed. Germline V gives CDR1 MNHNY, CDR2 SVGAGI (reference sequence). This CDR3 spans 13 amino acids. The CDR3 is CASIGQVVETQYF.

V usage is TRBV10-3 and J usage is TRBJ2-7. The CDR3 sequence is 14 residues long. The V gene's germline CDR1 is ENHRY and CDR2 SYGVKD. CDR3 amino acids: CAISKDGASYEQYF.

V usage is TRBV19 and J usage is TRBJ2-1. Germline V lookup: CDR1 LNHDA, CDR2 SQIVND (reference sequence). The CDR3 loop spans 15 amino acids. CDR3 in amino acids: CASSHQEKRHNEQFF.

This CDR3 is CAIHRPGYRPTSGANVLTF. V and J are TRBV14 and TRBJ2-6; the D call from TCRdb, TRBD1, cannot be confirmed without DNA. The CDR3 contains 19 residues. Germline CDR1 reads SGHDN; CDR2 reads FVKESK.

The gene calls are TRBV27 and TRBJ1-1; TCRdb lists TRBD1, though no DNA is available to test this call. This CDR3 has 16 residues. Germline assignment: CDR1 MNHEY and CDR2 SMNVEV (reference sequence). The CDR3 loop reads CASSFFTGGRGAEAFF.

This chain uses TRBV30 with TRBJ2-5; TCRdb selects TRBD1, and the lack of DNA leaves this call unchecked. Germline values: CDR1 GTSNPN, CDR2 SVGIG (reference sequence). The CDR3 has 12 amino acids. The CDR3 loop is CAWEGAGETQHF.

The chain carries TRBV7-9 and TRBJ1-2. CDR1 is SEHNR, CDR2 FQNEAQ, per germline (reference sequence). The CDR3 consists of 16 residues. The CDR3 here is CASSLGLMGSYYGYTF.

The rearrangement joins TRBV4-1 to TRBJ2-2. Germline values: CDR1 MGHRA, CDR2 YSYEKL. The CDR3 sequence is 15 residues long. CDR3 protein: CASSQPIKQAGELFF.

The V and J genes are TRBV5-1 and TRBJ2-1. This CDR3 spans 13 amino acids. The germline V gene has CDR1 SGHRS and CDR2 YFSETQ. CDR3 amino acids: CASSLAWDHEQFF.

The genes are TRBV7-2 and TRBJ2-2. The germline CDR1 and CDR2 sequences are SGHTA and FQGNSA. The CDR3 runs 14 residues. CDR3 sequence reads: CASSLSFSSGELFF.

This sequence joins TRBV27 and TRBJ1-2; the D call of TRBD1 rests on TCRdb alone, since no DNA is present to check it. CDR3 length: 14 amino acids. The V gene's germline CDR1 is MNHEY and CDR2 SMNVEV (reference sequence). CDR3: CASSFTGATYGYTF.

The chain combines TRBV20-1 with TRBJ1-5; TCRdb's D call of TRBD1 is untestable without DNA. The CDR3 totals 14 residues. Germline V gene data show CDR1 as DFQATT and CDR2 as SNEGSKA (reference sequence). The CDR3 loop is CSAWGRGLNQPQHF.